What follows is one T cell receptor (beta chain) and its context. The germline V gene has CDR1 MDHEN and CDR2 SYDVKM. The length of the CDR3 is 14 residues. With 2 bases removed from V and 1 base from J, the gap between germline ends came to 5 bases. The data were taken from a study of T cells in Graves' hyperthyroidism and ophthalmopathy. Amplification of TCR beta CDR3 regions was performed using RNA transcripts as template. First-round RT-PCR targeting the TCR CDR3 was performed with the HTBI primer set. TCRdb re-derived calls from the multiplex PCR reads in MiXCR, one entry per CDR3 protein. The sample includes around 190,000 distinct CDR3 sequences, approximately 16% of them seen just once.

This receptor was identified in a woman in her forties or fifties with Graves' hyperthyroidism. The sequencing sample was made of blood. V is TRBV28 and J is TRBJ2-2, with unresolved D. CDR3 amino acids: CASSLGRNTGELFF. The CDR3 DNA follows: TGTGCCAGCAGTTTAGGGCGGAACACCGGGGAGCTGTTTTTT. Full variable domain (missing parts from reference TRBV28 and TRBJ2-2): DVKVTQSSRYLVKRTGEKVFLECVQDMDHENMFWYRQDPGLGLRLIYFSYDVKMKEKGDIPEGYSVSREKKERFSLILESASTNQTSMYLCASSLGRNTGELFFGEGSRLTVL.